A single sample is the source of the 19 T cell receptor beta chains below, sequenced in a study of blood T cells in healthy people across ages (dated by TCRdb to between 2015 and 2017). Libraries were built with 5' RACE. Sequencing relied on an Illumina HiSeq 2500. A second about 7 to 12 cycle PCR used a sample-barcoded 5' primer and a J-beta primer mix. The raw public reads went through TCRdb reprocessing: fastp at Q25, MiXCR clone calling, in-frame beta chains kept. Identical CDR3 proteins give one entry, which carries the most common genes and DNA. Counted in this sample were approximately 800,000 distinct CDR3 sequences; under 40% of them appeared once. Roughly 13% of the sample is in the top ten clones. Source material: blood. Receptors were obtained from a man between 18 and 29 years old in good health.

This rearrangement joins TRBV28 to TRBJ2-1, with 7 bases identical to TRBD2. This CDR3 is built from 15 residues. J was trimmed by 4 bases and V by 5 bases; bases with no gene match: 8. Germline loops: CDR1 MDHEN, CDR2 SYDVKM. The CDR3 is CASSPRGTHYNEQFF. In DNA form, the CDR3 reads TGTGCCAGCAGTCCGCGGGGGACCCATTACAATGAGCAGTTCTTC.

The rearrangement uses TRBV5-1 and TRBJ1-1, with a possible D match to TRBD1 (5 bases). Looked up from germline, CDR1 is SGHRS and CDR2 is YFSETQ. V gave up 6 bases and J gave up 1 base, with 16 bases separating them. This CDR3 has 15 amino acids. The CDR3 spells CASTLVQGGNTEAFF. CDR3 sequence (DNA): TGCGCCAGCACCCTAGTTCAGGGCGGGAACACTGAAGCTTTCTTT.

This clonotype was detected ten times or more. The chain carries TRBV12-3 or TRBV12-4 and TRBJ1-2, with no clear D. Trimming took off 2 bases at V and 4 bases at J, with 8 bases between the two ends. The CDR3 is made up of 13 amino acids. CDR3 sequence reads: CASSLSGPYGYTF. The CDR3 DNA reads TGTGCCAGCAGTTTATCCGGGCCCTATGGCTACACCTTC.

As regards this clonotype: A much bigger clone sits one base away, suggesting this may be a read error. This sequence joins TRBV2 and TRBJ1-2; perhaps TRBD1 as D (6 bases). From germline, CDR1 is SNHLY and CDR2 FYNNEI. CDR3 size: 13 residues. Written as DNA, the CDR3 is TGTGCCAGCAGTGAGGACAGTAACGATGGCTACACCTTC. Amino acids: CASSEDSNDGYTF. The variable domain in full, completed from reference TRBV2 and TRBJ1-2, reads EPEVTQTPSHQVTQMGQEVILRCVPISNHLYFYWYRQILGQKVEFLVSFYNNEISEKSEIFDDQFSVERPDGSNFTLKIRSTKLEDSAMYFCASSEDSNDGYTFGSGTRLTVV.

CDR3: CATSKIPTRQGPLNTEAFF. CDR3 coding DNA: TGTGCCACCAGCAAAATCCCTACCAGACAGGGGCCTCTGAACACTGAAGCTTTCTTT. The V call is TRBV15, the J call TRBJ1-1; TRBD1 matches at 8 bases. V lost 4 bases to trimming and J lost 0 bases; unmatched junction nucleotides: 16. Germline CDR1 LNHNV, CDR2 YYDKDF (reference sequence). The CDR3 is 19 amino acids.

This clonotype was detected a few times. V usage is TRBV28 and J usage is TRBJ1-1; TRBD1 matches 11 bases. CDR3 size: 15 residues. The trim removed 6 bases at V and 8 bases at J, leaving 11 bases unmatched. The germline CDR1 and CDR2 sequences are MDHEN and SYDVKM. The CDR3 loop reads CASRTTRTGGSEAFF. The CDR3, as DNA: TGTGCCAGCAGGACGACCCGGACAGGGGGCTCGGAAGCTTTCTTT. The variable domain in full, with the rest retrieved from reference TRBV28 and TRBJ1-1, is DVKVTQSSRYLVKRTGEKVFLECVQDMDHENMFWYRQDPGLGLRLIYFSYDVKMKEKGDIPEGYSVSREKKERFSLILESASTNQTSMYLCASRTTRTGGSEAFFGQGTRLTVV.

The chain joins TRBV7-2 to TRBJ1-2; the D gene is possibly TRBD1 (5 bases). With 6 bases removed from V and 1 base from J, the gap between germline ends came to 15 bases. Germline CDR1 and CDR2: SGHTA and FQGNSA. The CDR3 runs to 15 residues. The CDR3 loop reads CASSLQGSLNYGYTF. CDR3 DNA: TGTGCCAGCAGTCTCCAGGGCTCCCTTAACTATGGCTACACCTTC.

CDR3 nucleotides: TGTGCCAGCAGACCGTCACAGACGGAAGGCTACACCTTC. Translating it yields CASRPSQTEGYTF. The rearrangement joins TRBV3-1 to TRBJ1-2; D unclear. V shed 6 bases and J shed 8 bases, with 16 bases lying between them. This CDR3 is 13 amino acids long. The germline V gene has CDR1 LGHDT and CDR2 YNNKEL (reference sequence).

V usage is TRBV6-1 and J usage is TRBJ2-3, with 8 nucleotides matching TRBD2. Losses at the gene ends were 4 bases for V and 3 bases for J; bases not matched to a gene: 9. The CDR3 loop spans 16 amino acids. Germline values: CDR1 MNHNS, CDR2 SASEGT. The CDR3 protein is CASSVRTGGSTDTQYF. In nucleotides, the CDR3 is TGTGCCAGCAGTGTTAGGACGGGGGGGTCGACAGATACGCAGTATTTT.

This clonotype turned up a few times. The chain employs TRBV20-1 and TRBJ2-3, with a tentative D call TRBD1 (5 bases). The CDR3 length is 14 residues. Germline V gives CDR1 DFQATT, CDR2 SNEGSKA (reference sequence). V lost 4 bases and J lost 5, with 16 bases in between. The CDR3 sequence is CSANTGRVGDTQYF. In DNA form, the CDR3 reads TGCAGTGCTAATACGGGCAGGGTGGGAGATACGCAGTATTTT.

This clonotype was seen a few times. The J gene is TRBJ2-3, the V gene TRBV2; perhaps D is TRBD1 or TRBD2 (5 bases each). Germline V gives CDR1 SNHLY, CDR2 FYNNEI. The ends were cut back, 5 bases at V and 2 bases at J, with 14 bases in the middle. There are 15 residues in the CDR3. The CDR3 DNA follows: TGTGCCAGCAGTTCCGGCCGGGGCTACACAGATACGCAGTATTTT. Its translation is CASSSGRGYTDTQYF.

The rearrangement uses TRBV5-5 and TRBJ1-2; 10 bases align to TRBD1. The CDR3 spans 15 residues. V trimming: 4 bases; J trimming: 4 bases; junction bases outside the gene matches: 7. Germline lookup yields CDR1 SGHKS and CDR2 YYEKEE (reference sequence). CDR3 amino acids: CASSPGGTGVYGYTF. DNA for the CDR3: TGTGCCAGCAGCCCAGGAGGGACAGGGGTCTATGGCTACACCTTC.

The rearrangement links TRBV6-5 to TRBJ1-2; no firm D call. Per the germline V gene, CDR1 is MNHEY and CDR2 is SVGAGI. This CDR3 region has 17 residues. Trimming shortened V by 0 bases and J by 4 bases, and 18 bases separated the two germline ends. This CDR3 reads CASSYSMVSQKRYGYTF. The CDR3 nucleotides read TGTGCCAGCAGTTACTCGATGGTCAGTCAAAAGCGCTATGGCTACACCTTC.

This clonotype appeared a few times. CDR3 in amino acids: CASSLSLTYSYNSPLHF. The CDR3 bases are TGTGCCAGCAGCTTATCGCTGACCTACTCCTATAATTCACCCCTCCACTTT. The chain couples TRBV7-2 to TRBJ1-6; D is ambiguous. This CDR3 spans 17 amino acids. V was cut by 2 bases and J by 0 bases, with 11 bases left in between. From germline, CDR1 is SGHTA and CDR2 FQGNSA.

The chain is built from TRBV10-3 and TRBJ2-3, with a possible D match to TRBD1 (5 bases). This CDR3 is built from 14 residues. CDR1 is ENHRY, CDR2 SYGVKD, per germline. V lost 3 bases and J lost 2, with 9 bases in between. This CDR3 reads CAISDLTDTDTQYF. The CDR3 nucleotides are TGTGCCATCAGTGACTTGACAGACACAGATACGCAGTATTTT.

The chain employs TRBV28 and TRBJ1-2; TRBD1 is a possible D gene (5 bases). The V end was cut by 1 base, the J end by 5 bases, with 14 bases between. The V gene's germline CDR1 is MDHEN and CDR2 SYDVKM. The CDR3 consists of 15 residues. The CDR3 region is CASSLFRGNSYGYTF. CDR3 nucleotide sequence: TGTGCCAGCAGTTTATTCCGGGGGAATAGTTATGGCTACACCTTC.

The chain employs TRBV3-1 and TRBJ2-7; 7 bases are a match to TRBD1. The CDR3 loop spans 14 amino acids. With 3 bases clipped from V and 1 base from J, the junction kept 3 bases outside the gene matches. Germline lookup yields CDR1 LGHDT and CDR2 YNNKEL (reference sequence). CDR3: CASSHQGVSYEQYF. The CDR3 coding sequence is TGTGCCAGCAGCCATCAGGGGGTGTCCTACGAGCAGTACTTC.

As DNA, the CDR3 is TGTGCCAGCAGCCCTCGACAGGGGTTATCTGAGCAGTACTTC. Its translation is CASSPRQGLSEQYF. The V gene is TRBV9, the J gene TRBJ2-5; 8 bases map to TRBD1. The trim removed 4 bases at V and 11 bases at J, leaving 13 bases unmatched. The CDR3 covers 14 residues. In germline, CDR1 is SGDLS, CDR2 YYNGEE. The complete variable domain, with remaining parts taken from reference TRBV9 and TRBJ2-5, reads DSGVTQTPKHLITATGQRVTLRCSPRSGDLSVYWYQQSLDQGLQFLIQYYNGEERAKGNILERFSAQQFPDLHSELNLSSLELGDSALYFCASSPRQGLSEQYFGPGTRLLVL.

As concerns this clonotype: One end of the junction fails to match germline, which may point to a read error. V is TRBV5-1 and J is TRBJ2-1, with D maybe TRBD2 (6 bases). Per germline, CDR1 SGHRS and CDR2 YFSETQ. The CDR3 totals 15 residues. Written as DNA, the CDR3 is TGCACCAGTCGAGCACCGGGGGATGCCTACAATGAGCAGTTCTTC. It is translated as CTSRAPGDAYNEQFF.